Listed below are T cell receptor beta chains from one sample, sequenced in a study of OX40 agonist ivuxolimab in advanced cancers. Here immunoSEQ multiplex PCR was the method, and the copy in TCRdb shows in-frame clones only, minus some. The table records tens of thousands of clones, approximately 87% of them present only once. Here the sequenced sample was CD4+ or CD8+ T cells sorted from blood, taken in a trial of the OX40 agonist ivuxolimab. All receptors derive from an adult with an advanced solid tumor such as melanoma, head and neck, liver or kidney cancer. Each CDR3 is given with its conserved first and last residue. A D gene is named only where the DNA matches it firmly. The size field is filled for only some rows; it gives once, few, many or a size class.

CDR3 DNA	CDR3 protein	clone size	D gene	J gene	V gene
TGTGCCAGCAGCCGGGGCGCAGACACTTCCTACGAGCAGTACTTC	CASSRGADTSYEQYF	-	-	TRBJ2-7	TRBV5-5
TGCGCCAGCAGCCCAGGACAGGGGGCTTGGGATCAGCCCCAGCATTTT	CASSPGQGAWDQPQHF	-	TRBD1	TRBJ1-5	TRBV5-1
TGTGCCAGCAGCTCCCTCCGGGACAGGGGGAGATCTAGCACAGATACGCAGTATTTT	CASSSLRDRGRSSTDTQYF	once	TRBD1	TRBJ2-3	TRBV5-4
TGTGCCAGCAGCCATGCCGGACGGGACAGGAGTTCCACCGGGGAGCTGTTTTTT	CASSHAGRDRSSTGELFF	-	TRBD1	TRBJ2-2	TRBV4-2
TGTGCCAGTAGTACCTGGACTAGCGGGAACACCGGGGAGCTGTTTTTT	CASSTWTSGNTGELFF	-	TRBD2	TRBJ2-2	TRBV19
TGTGCCAGTCGCTCTTTGGACAGTAGCAATCAGCCCCAGCATTTT	CASRSLDSSNQPQHF	-	-	TRBJ1-5	TRBV19
TGTGCCAGCTCACCGCGGGACAGTCGGACCGGGGAGCTGTTTTTT	CASSPRDSRTGELFF	-	-	TRBJ2-2	TRBV18
TGTGCCAGCAGTCCCGGCAATCAGCCCCAGCATTTT	CASSPGNQPQHF	-	-	TRBJ1-5	TRBV6-5
TGTGCCAGCTCACCAGATGCGGACTATGGCTACACCTTC	CASSPDADYGYTF	few	-	TRBJ1-2	TRBV18
TGTGCCAGCAGCTTAGCGCCTGACGGGACTTCCTACGAGCAGTACTTC	CASSLAPDGTSYEQYF	-	-	TRBJ2-7	TRBV7-2
TGTGCCAGTAGTGTTGCCACCGGGACAGCCTATGGCTACACCTTC	CASSVATGTAYGYTF	-	TRBD1	TRBJ1-2	TRBV19
TGTGCCAGCAGTAATAATGAGCAGTTCTTC	CASSNNEQFF	-	-	TRBJ2-1	TRBV6-6
TGTGCCAGCCGAAAGGTGAGGGGCGAAGGCTACGAGCAGTACTTC	CASRKVRGEGYEQYF	-	-	TRBJ2-7	TRBV6-5
TGTGCCAGCTCACCGAAAAGCGGGATTACCCCTCTCGAGCAGTACTTC	CASSPKSGITPLEQYF	-	TRBD2	TRBJ2-7	TRBV18
TGTGCCAGCGGCAGGGGCTACACTGAAGCTTTCTTT	CASGRGYTEAFF	-	-	TRBJ1-1	TRBV28
TGTGCCAGCAGCTTGGGGGACAGGGAATTCGCTGAAGCTTTCTTT	CASSLGDREFAEAFF	-	TRBD1	TRBJ1-1	TRBV5-4
TGTGCCAGCAGCGCCCGACAGGGAAACTATGGCTACACCTTC	CASSARQGNYGYTF	-	TRBD1	TRBJ1-2	TRBV7-8
TGCGCCAGCAGCTCGGGGGACACCTCCGAGGAGGAGACCCAGTACTTC	CASSSGDTSEEETQYF	-	-	TRBJ2-5	TRBV5-1
TGTGCCAGCAGTGCCCCGGACCGATCTAACTATGGCTACACCTTC	CASSAPDRSNYGYTF	-	-	TRBJ1-2	TRBV6-1
TGTGCCAGCAGCTTCGGGACGGTTAATAATGAAAAACTGTTTTTT	CASSFGTVNNEKLFF	-	-	TRBJ1-4	TRBV7-9
TGTGCCAGCAGCTCCCTTCGCGGGAGTAACGAGCAGTACTTC	CASSSLRGSNEQYF	-	TRBD2	TRBJ2-7	TRBV11-2
TGTGCCAGCAGCCAACAGGGGAACACTGAAGCTTTCTTT	CASSQQGNTEAFF	-	-	TRBJ1-1	TRBV7-6
TGTGCCACCACTGAAGGACCCAACTACGAGCAGTACTTC	CATTEGPNYEQYF	-	-	TRBJ2-7	TRBV28
TGTGCCAGCAGTGAAATGCGACTCGGAGGCACTGAAGCTTTCTTT	CASSEMRLGGTEAFF	-	-	TRBJ1-1	TRBV6-1
TGCGCCAGCAGCTTGGGTCTACATATTGGGGAAAAACTGTTTTTT	CASSLGLHIGEKLFF	-	-	TRBJ1-4	TRBV5-1
TGTGCCAGCAGTTTAGTGGGCTACGAGCAGTACTTC	CASSLVGYEQYF	-	-	TRBJ2-7	TRBV28
TGTGCCAGCAGCTCACTGAAAGGTTCCTACAATGAGCAGTTCTTC	CASSSLKGSYNEQFF	-	-	TRBJ2-1	TRBV7-9
TGTGCCAGCAGTTATCGGGGTGGGACAGCCTACAATGAGCAGTTCTTC	CASSYRGGTAYNEQFF	-	TRBD1	TRBJ2-1	TRBV6-5
TGTGCCAGTATCAGTAGCGGGGGGCGAGGGGCCAACGTCCTGACTTTC	CASISSGGRGANVLTF	-	TRBD2	TRBJ2-6	TRBV19
TGTGCCAGCAGCTTGGGACTTAGCGTAGACGAGCAGTACTTC	CASSLGLSVDEQYF	-	-	TRBJ2-7	TRBV7-9
TGTGCCATCAGTGTTCACGGCACGATGAATGAGCAGTTCTTC	CAISVHGTMNEQFF	-	-	TRBJ2-1	TRBV10-3
TGTGCCAGCAGCTCGGAGAATTGGGGGGGATCTAACTATGGCTACACCTTC	CASSSENWGGSNYGYTF	-	-	TRBJ1-2	TRBV7-9
TGCGCCAGCAGCTTGGGACTAGCGGGAACCTACGAGCAGTACTTC	CASSLGLAGTYEQYF	once	TRBD2	TRBJ2-7	TRBV5-1
TGCGCCAGCAGCCAAGTGGACTCGACCTACGAGCAGTACTTC	CASSQVDSTYEQYF	-	-	TRBJ2-7	TRBV4-1
TGTGCCTGGAGTGCTACAGGGGGCTCCTACGAGCAGTACTTC	CAWSATGGSYEQYF	-	TRBD1	TRBJ2-7	TRBV30
TGTGCCAGTAGTATCAAGCGGGACTACGAGCAGTACTTC	CASSIKRDYEQYF	-	TRBD2	TRBJ2-7	TRBV19
TGCGCCAGCGGACAGAGCTCTGGAAACACCATATATTTT	CASGQSSGNTIYF	-	-	TRBJ1-3	TRBV5-1
TGTGCCAGCAGTAACAGGGTGGGAGGGGCCAACGTCCTGACTTTC	CASSNRVGGANVLTF	-	-	TRBJ2-6	TRBV6-5
TGTGCCAGCAGTTCCCTAACAAGGGGACGTACGAATGAAAAACTGTTTTTT	CASSSLTRGRTNEKLFF	once	-	TRBJ1-4	TRBV28